This T cell receptor (beta chain) originates from a study of blood T cell repertoires in COVID-19. Per the study methods: Cell counts per sample came from amplifying reference gene primers. Assay: immunoSEQ multiplex PCR; the TCRdb copy retains only in-frame clones and omits some. V, J and clone size were drawn from that table, and D and trimming were deduced from the DNA. The sample has about 320,000 clones, roughly 89% seen once. Cohort allocation depended upon clinical history that participants reported. Germline lookup yields CDR1 MGHRA and CDR2 YSYEKL. This CDR3 is built from 14 residues. V lost 0 bases to trimming and J lost 15 bases; unmatched junction nucleotides: 10.

Sequenced input: PBMCs or T cells enriched from blood (not recorded which). This chain links TRBV4-1 with TRBJ2-1, with 8 positions matching TRBD2. This clonotype was sampled from a woman between 18 and 29 years old who had recovered from COVID-19. CDR3 coding DNA: TGCGCCAGCAGCCAAGAACTAGCGGTGGGCCCACGGTTCTTC. Its protein product is CASSQELAVGPRFF.